Reported below is one T cell receptor (beta chain). Antigen unknown. The data were taken from a study of human T cells and chemical hapten exposure. Study background: It was small differences in pooled library volume that mainly caused per-sample TCR yields to vary.

In the study's own analysis: Per-sample TCR counts ranged from about 20,000 to 700,000, median approximately 98,000. One entry per CDR3 protein results from TCRdb running MiXCR on the RACE reads. The authors' filters were not applied to this entry. The sample lists fewer than 85,000 distinct CDR3 sequences; over 8.5% were seen once. Whole-study findings and limits: Sensitizing to DPC left TCRs with a frequency above 1 in 1000 unaltered.

Time point: healthy volunteer bleed at 6 weeks. Unseparated into fractions, whole blood served as the source from which total RNA was extracted. The sequenced sample consisted of whole blood. This TCR was recovered from a male donor in good health. Some clones in this sample may be carry-over from other donors' samples.

CDR3 loop: CIGAEDNTGELFF. CDR3 nucleotide sequence: TGCATCGGAGCTGAGGATAACACCGGGGAGCTGTTTTTT. The gene calls are TRBV29-1 and TRBJ2-2; no reliable D call. The CDR3 loop spans 13 amino acids. CDR1 is SQVTM, CDR2 ANQGSEA, per germline.